This T cell receptor beta chain was found in a study of blood T cell repertoires in COVID-19. The wider study: PBMCs, B-cell-depleted T cells, or T cells provided the cDNA or gDNA that made up the material.

Measured with immunoSEQ multiplex PCR; TCRdb has only the in-frame clones, and not every one. The sample lists about 270,000 clones, 85% to 90% occurring once. Material: PBMCs or T cells enriched from blood (not recorded which). The source of this sequence is a woman aged 30 to 39 with acute COVID-19.

The CDR3 sequence is CASIQAGRFEAFF. As DNA, the CDR3 is TGTGCCAGCATACAGGCAGGACGCTTTGAAGCTTTCTTT. V gene TRBV7-2 combines with J gene TRBJ1-1; tentatively, D is TRBD1 (5 bases). The CDR3 consists of 13 residues. The V gene lost 7 bases and the J gene lost 7 bases, with 16 bases spanning the gap. Germline lookup yields CDR1 SGHTA and CDR2 FQGNSA.